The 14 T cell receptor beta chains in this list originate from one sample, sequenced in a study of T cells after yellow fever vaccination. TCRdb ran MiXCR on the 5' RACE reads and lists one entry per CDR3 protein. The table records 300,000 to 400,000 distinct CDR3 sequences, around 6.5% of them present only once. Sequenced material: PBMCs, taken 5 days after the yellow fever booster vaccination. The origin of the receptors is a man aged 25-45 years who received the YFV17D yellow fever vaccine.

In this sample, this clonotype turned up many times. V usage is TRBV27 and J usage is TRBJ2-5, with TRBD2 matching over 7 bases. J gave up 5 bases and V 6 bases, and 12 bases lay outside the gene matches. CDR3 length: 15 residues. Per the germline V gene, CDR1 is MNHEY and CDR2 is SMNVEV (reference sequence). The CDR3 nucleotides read TGTGCCAGCAGCTCTGGGACTATCCGCCCGGAGACCCAGTACTTC. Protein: CASSSGTIRPETQYF.

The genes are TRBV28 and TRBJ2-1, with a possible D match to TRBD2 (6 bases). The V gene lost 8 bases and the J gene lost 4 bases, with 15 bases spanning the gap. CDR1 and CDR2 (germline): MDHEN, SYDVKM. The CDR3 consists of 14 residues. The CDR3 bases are TGTGCCAGCGCCCAAGCTGGGGGGTACAATGAGCAGTTCTTC. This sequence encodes CASAQAGGYNEQFF.

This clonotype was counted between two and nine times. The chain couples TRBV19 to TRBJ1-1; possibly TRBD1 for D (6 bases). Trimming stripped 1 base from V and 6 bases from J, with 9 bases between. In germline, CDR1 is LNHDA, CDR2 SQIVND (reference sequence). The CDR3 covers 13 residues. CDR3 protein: CASSIGRGAEAFF. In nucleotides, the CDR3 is TGTGCCAGTAGTATAGGCAGGGGCGCTGAAGCTTTCTTT.

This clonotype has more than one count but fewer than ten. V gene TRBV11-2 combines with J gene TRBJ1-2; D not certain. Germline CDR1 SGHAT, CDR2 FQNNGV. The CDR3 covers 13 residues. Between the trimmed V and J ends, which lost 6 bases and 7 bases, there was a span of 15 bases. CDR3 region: CASRPFRTAGYTF. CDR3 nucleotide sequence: TGTGCCAGCAGACCCTTTCGGACCGCTGGCTACACCTTC.

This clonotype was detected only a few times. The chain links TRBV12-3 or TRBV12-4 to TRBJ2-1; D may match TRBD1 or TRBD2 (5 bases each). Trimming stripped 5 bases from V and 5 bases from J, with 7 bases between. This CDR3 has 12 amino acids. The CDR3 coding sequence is TGTGCCAGCAGTCGAGGGGACAATGAGCAGTTCTTC. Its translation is CASSRGDNEQFF.

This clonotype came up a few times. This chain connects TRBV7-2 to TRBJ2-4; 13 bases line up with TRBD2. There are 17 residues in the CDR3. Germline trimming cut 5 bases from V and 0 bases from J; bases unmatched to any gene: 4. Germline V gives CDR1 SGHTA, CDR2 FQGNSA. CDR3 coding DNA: TGTGCCAGCAGCAGACTAGCGGGGGGTATAGCCAAAAACATTCAGTACTTC. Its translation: CASSRLAGGIAKNIQYF.

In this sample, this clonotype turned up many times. The CDR3 DNA is TGCGCCAGCAGCCAAGACTTACAGGTTGCGAGGGAGCAGTACTTC. Residues: CASSQDLQVAREQYF. J is TRBJ2-7 and V is TRBV4-3, with D possibly being TRBD1 (5 bases). Trimming removed 0 bases from V and 7 bases from J, with 16 bases in between. The length of the CDR3 is 15 residues. In germline, CDR1 is LGHNA, CDR2 YSLEER.

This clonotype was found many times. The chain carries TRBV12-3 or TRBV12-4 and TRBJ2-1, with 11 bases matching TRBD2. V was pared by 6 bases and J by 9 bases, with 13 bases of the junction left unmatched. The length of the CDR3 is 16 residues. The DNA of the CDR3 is TGTGCCAGCAGCGGGCTAGCGGGAGGCCCGGGAGGTGAGCAGTTCTTC. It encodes CASSGLAGGPGGEQFF.

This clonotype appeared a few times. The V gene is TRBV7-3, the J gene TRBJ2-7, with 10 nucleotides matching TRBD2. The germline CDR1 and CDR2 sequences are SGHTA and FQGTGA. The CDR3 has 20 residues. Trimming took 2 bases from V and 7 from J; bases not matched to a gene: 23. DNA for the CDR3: TGTGCCAGCAGCTTACGTCCAGCGGGAGGGTCACAGCATAACCCGGGAGAGCAGTACTTC. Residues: CASSLRPAGGSQHNPGEQYF. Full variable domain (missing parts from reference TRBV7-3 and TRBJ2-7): GAGVSQTPSNKVTEKGKYVELRCDPISGHTALYWYRQSLGQGPEFLIYFQGTGAADDSGLPNDRFFAVRPEGSVSTLKIQRTERGDSAVYLCASSLRPAGGSQHNPGEQYFGPGTRLTVT.

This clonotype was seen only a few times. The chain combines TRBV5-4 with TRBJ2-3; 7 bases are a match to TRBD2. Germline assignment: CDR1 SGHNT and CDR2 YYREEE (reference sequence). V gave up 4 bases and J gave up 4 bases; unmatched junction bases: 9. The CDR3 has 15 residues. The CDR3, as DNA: TGTGCCAGCAGCGGAGCGGGACGGCACCCAGATACGCAGTATTTT. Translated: CASSGAGRHPDTQYF. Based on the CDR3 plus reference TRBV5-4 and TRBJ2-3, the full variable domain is ETGVTQSPTHLIKTRGQQVTLRCSSQSGHNTVSWYQQALGQGPQFIFQYYREEENGRGNFPPRFSGLQFPNYSSELNVNALELDDSALYLCASSGAGRHPDTQYFGPGTRLTVL.

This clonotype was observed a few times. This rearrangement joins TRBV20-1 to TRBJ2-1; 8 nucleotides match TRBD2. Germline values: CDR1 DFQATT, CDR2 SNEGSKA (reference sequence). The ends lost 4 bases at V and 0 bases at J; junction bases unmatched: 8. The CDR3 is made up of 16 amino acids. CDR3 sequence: CSAILREGSSYNEQFF. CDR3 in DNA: TGCAGTGCTATCTTACGGGAGGGGAGCTCCTACAATGAGCAGTTCTTC.

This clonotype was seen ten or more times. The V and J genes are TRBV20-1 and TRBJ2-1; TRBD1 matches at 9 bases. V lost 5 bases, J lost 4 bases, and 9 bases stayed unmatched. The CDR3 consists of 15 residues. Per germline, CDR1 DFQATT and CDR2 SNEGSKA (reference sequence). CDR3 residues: CSAYRTGALYNEQFF. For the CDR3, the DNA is TGCAGTGCTTACCGGACAGGGGCCCTGTACAATGAGCAGTTCTTC.

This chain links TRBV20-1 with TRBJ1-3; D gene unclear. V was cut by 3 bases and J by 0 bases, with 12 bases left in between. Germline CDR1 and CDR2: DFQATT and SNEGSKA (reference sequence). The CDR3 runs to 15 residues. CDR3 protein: CSASPGPTSGNTIYF. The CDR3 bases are TGCAGTGCTAGTCCGGGTCCAACCTCTGGAAACACCATATATTTT.

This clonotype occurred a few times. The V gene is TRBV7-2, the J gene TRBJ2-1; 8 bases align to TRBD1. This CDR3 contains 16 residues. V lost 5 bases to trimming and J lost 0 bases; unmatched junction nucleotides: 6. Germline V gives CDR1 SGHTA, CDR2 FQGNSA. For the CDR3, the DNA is TGTGCCAGCAGCGGCTGGGACAGGAGCTCCTACAATGAGCAGTTCTTC. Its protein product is CASSGWDRSSYNEQFF. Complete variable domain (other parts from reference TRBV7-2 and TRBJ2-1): GAGVSQSPSNKVTEKGKDVELRCDPISGHTALYWYRQSLGQGLEFLIYFQGNSAPDKSGLPSDRFSAERTGGSVSTLTIQRTQQEDSAVYLCASSGWDRSSYNEQFFGPGTRLTVL.